The 16 T cell receptor beta chains listed next were all sequenced from one sample in a study of CD8 T cells in Susac syndrome. Random hexamers served to reverse transcribe roughly 0.5 to 1 ug RNA. TCRdb reprocessed the immunoSEQ multiplex PCR reads with MiXCR, giving one entry per CDR3 protein. The table includes roughly 88,000 distinct CDR3 sequences, approximately 96% detected once. Sequenced: CD8+ T cells from PBMCs. The receptors come from a human donor with Susac syndrome.

The J gene is TRBJ2-2, the V gene TRBV12-3 or TRBV12-4; D call uncertain. This CDR3 has 11 residues. The V and J ends lost 7 bases and 7 bases respectively, with 7 bases between them. CDR3 loop: CASTPSGELFF. CDR3 bases: TGTGCCAGCACCCCCAGCGGGGAGCTGTTTTTT.

The chain has TRBV5-1 and TRBJ2-2, with D maybe TRBD2 (5 bases). Germline CDR1 and CDR2: SGHRS and YFSETQ. The CDR3 totals 15 residues. The ends were cut back, 4 bases at V and 8 bases at J, with 18 bases in the middle. The CDR3 nucleotides are TGCGCCAGCAGCCCGAGGGTAACTAACGCTGGGGAGCTGTTTTTT. Translated: CASSPRVTNAGELFF.

The V call is TRBV5-1, the J call TRBJ1-2; D might be TRBD1 (5 bases). Germline-derived CDR1 and CDR2 are SGHRS and YFSETQ. Deletions cut 0 bases from V and 4 bases from J, with 7 bases between. There are 13 residues in the CDR3. For the CDR3, the DNA is TGCGCCAGCAGCTTGGGACAGCTCTATGGCTACACCTTC. Translated: CASSLGQLYGYTF.

The rearrangement joins TRBV20-1 to TRBJ2-7; TRBD1 aligns across 10 bases. The CDR3 loop spans 12 amino acids. Trimming at V came to 5 bases and at J to 3 bases, leaving 1 base not matched to a gene. Germline values: CDR1 DFQATT, CDR2 SNEGSKA (reference sequence). This CDR3 is CSAWDRGYEQYV. As DNA, the CDR3 is TGCAGTGCTTGGGACAGGGGCTACGAGCAGTACGTC.

The V and J genes are TRBV29-1 and TRBJ2-1; D remains ambiguous. V was shortened by 4 bases and J by 10 bases, with 8 bases between the two germline ends. There are 10 residues in the CDR3. Per the germline V gene, CDR1 is SQVTM and CDR2 is ANQGSEA. The CDR3 spells CSVVTPEQFF. CDR3 coding DNA: TGCAGCGTTGTGACCCCGGAGCAGTTCTTC.

CDR3 residues: CASSLVGSGANVLTF. DNA of the CDR3: TGCGCCAGCAGCTTGGTGGGGTCCGGGGCCAACGTCCTGACTTTC. This chain links TRBV5-1 with TRBJ2-6; the D is unclear. CDR3 size: 15 residues. V dropped 0 bases and J dropped 4 bases, with 8 bases sitting between them. Germline V lookup: CDR1 SGHRS, CDR2 YFSETQ.

CDR3 amino acids: CSVPPYRGGKDGYTF. The DNA for the CDR3 is TGCAGCGTTCCTCCTTACAGGGGAGGCAAGGATGGCTACACCTTC. The chain couples TRBV29-1 to TRBJ1-2, with 7 nucleotides matching TRBD1. Germline V gene data show CDR1 as SQVTM and CDR2 as ANQGSEA. Trimming removed 5 bases from V and 6 bases from J; junction bases left unmatched: 15. The CDR3 runs to 15 residues. Full variable domain (missing parts from reference TRBV29-1 and TRBJ1-2): SAVISQKPSRDICQRGTSLTIQCQVDSQVTMMFWYRQQPGQSLTLIATANQGSEATYESGFVIDKFPISRPNLTFSTLTVSNMSPEDSSIYLCSVPPYRGGKDGYTFGSGTRLTVV.

This sequence joins TRBV10-3 and TRBJ2-4; D ambiguous. V lost 10 bases and J 2 bases, leaving 15 bases between the germline ends. Germline loops: CDR1 ENHRY, CDR2 SYGVKD. The CDR3 is 14 residues long. Here the CDR3 reads CATRDSKPKNIQYF. The CDR3 DNA follows: TGTGCCACTCGCGACTCGAAACCCAAAAACATTCAGTACTTC.

This chain connects TRBV5-1 to TRBJ2-7; D is unclear. Germline CDR1 SGHRS, CDR2 YFSETQ. The germline V and J ends were trimmed by 4 bases and 6 bases, with 11 bases remaining between them. This CDR3 spans 12 amino acids. The CDR3: CASSVDLSEQYF. The CDR3 bases are TGCGCCAGCAGCGTGGACCTGTCCGAGCAGTACTTC.

This sequence joins TRBV9 and TRBJ2-2; 8 bases match TRBD1. Germline CDR1 SGDLS, CDR2 YYNGEE. J lost 5 bases, V lost 3 bases, and 9 bases had no gene match. The CDR3 has 16 amino acids. The CDR3 region is CASSASGGASTGELFF. The CDR3 DNA reads as TGTGCCAGCAGCGCCTCAGGGGGCGCGAGTACCGGGGAGCTGTTTTTT.

This sequence joins TRBV12-3 or TRBV12-4 and TRBJ2-7; D uncertain. This CDR3 region has 13 residues. Trimming took 2 bases from V and 3 from J, leaving 8 bases between them. The CDR3, as DNA: TGTGCCAGCAGTTTATGGGGTTACTACGAGCAGTACTTC. Protein sequence: CASSLWGYYEQYF.

This clonotype occurred once. An end of the junction does not agree with germline; a read error may underlie this. The chain has TRBV27 and TRBJ1-6, with D tentatively TRBD1 (5 bases). The length of the CDR3 is 15 residues. Germline V lookup: CDR1 MNHEY, CDR2 SMNVEV (reference sequence). The CDR3 loop is CASGLVRVADSPLHF. The CDR3 region has the DNA TGTGCCAGCGGTTTGGTCAGGGTCGCGGATTCACCCCTCCACTTT.

The chain employs TRBV5-6 and TRBJ2-7; TRBD2 agrees at 7 bases. The CDR3 consists of 15 residues. V trimming: 2 bases; J trimming: 3 bases; junction bases outside the gene matches: 8. The germline V gene encodes CDR1 SGHDT and CDR2 YYEEEE. The chain's CDR3 is CASSLTGGPSYEQYF. The CDR3 DNA reads TGTGCCAGCAGCTTAACGGGAGGACCAAGCTACGAGCAGTACTTC. Combining the CDR3 with reference TRBV5-6 and TRBJ2-7 gives the whole variable domain DAGVTQSPTHLIKTRGQQVTLRCSPKSGHDTVSWYQQALGQGPQFIFQYYEEEERQRGNFPDRFSGHQFPNYSSELNVNALLLGDSALYLCASSLTGGPSYEQYFGPGTRLTVT.

This clonotype appeared a few times. The chain combines TRBV7-9 with TRBJ2-3; no reliable D call. V shed 4 bases and J shed 2 bases, with 1 base lying between them. CDR3 length: 11 amino acids. CDR1 is SEHNR and CDR2 is FQNEAQ in the germline V gene (reference sequence). The CDR3 DNA sequence: TGTGCCAGCAGCTCCACAGATACGCAGTATTTT. Protein product: CASSSTDTQYF. The full variable domain, with the rest looked up from reference TRBV7-9 and TRBJ2-3, is DTGVSQNPRHKITKRGQNVTFRCDPISEHNRLYWYRQTLGQGPEFLTYFQNEAQLEKSRLLSDRFSAERPKGSFSTLEIQRTEQGDSAMYLCASSSTDTQYFGPGTRLTVL.

The chain employs TRBV13 and TRBJ1-1; D is ambiguous. The CDR3 is made up of 13 amino acids. Per the germline V gene, CDR1 is PRHDT and CDR2 is FYEKMQ (reference sequence). V was trimmed by 6 bases and J by 1 base, leaving 9 bases between them. The CDR3 here is CASRGSGNTEAFF. Here the CDR3 DNA reads TGTGCCAGCAGAGGATCAGGGAACACTGAAGCTTTCTTT.

The chain combines TRBV6-5 with TRBJ2-3; 8 nucleotides agree with TRBD1. The CDR3 is 15 residues long. The germline gives CDR1 MNHEY, CDR2 SVGAGI. J was trimmed by 3 bases and V by 8 bases; bases with no gene match: 10. In DNA form, the CDR3 reads TGTGCCAGCTCTTCGCAGGGGGCGTCAACAGATACGCAGTATTTT. Protein sequence: CASSSQGASTDTQYF.